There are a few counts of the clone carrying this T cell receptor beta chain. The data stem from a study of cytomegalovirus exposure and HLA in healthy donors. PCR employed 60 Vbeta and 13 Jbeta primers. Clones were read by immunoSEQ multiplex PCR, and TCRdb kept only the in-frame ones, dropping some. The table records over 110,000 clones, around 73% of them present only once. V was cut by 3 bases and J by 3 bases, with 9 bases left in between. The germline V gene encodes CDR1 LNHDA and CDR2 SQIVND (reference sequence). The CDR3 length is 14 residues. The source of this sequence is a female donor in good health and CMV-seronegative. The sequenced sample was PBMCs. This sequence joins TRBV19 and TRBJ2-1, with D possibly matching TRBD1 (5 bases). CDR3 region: CASSIRVNYNEQFF. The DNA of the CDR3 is TGTGCCAGTAGTATCAGGGTAAACTACAATGAGCAGTTCTTC.